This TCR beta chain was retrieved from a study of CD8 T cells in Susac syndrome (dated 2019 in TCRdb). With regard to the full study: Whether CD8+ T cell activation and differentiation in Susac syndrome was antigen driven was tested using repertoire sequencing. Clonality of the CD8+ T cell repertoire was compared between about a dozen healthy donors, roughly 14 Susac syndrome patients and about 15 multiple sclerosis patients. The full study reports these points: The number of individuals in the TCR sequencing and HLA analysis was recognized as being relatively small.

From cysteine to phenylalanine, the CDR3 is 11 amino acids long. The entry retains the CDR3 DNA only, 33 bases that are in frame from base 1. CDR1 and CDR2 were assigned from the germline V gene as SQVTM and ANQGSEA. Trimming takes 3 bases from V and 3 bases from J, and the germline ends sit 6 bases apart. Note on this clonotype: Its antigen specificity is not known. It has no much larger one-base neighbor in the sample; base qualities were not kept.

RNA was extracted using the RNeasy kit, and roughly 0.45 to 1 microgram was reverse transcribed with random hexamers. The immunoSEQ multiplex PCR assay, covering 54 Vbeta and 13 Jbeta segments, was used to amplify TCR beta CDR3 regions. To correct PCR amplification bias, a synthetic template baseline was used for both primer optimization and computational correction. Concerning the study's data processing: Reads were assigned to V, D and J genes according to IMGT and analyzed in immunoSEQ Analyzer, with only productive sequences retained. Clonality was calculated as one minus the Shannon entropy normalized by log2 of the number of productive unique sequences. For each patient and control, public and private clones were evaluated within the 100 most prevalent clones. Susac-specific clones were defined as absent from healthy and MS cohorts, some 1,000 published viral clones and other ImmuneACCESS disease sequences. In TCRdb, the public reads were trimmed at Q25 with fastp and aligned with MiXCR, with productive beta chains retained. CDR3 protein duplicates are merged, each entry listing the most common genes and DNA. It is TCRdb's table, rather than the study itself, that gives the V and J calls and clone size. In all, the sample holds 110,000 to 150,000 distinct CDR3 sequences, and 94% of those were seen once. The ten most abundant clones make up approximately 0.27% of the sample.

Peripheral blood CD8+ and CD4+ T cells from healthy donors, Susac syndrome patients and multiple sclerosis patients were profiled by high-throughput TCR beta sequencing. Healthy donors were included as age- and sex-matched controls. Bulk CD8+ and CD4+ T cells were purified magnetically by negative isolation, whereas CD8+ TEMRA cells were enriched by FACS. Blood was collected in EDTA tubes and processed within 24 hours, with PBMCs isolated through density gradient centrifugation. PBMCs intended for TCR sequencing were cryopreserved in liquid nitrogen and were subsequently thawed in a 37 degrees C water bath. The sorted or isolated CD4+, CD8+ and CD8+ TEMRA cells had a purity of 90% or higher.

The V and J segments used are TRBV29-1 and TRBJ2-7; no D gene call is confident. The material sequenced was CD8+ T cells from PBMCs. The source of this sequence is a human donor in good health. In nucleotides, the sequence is TGCAGCGTTGACAAGGGCTACGAGCAGTACTTC. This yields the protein CSVDKGYEQYF.